The following is a T cell receptor beta chain sequence with its context. Its matching antigen is unknown. This CDR3 spans 18 amino acids. Germline lookup yields CDR1 SGHVS and CDR2 FNYEAQ. V dropped 2 bases and J dropped 5; count of bases not matched to a gene: 14. Averaging about 116 mL, one heparinised blood draw came from each individual donor. This entry is derived from a study of beta chain features in type 1 diabetes. Study-level points and caveats: Reduced insertions and increased deletions marked VDJ junctions in type 1 diabetes patients. Patients with Type 1 diabetes showed moderately but significantly shorter TCRB CDR3s in all four CD4+ subsets. PCR, the amplification step, might favor shorter templates, equally in patients and controls.

The authors reverse transcribed all of the isolated RNA, so sequencing captured expressed TCRB transcripts. Here immunoSEQ multiplex PCR was the method, and the copy in TCRdb shows in-frame clones only, minus some. Of roughly 140,000 clones listed, under 60% are singletons. The receptor was isolated from a man aged 18 to 30 in good health. The chain uses TRBV7-6 and TRBJ2-2; TRBD2 aligns across 7 bases. The sequencing input was Tregs from blood. The CDR3 nucleotides are TGTGCCAGCAGCTTACTGGGACTACGCCCGAGTTGGACCGGGGAGCTGTTTTTT. Its translation: CASSLLGLRPSWTGELFF.